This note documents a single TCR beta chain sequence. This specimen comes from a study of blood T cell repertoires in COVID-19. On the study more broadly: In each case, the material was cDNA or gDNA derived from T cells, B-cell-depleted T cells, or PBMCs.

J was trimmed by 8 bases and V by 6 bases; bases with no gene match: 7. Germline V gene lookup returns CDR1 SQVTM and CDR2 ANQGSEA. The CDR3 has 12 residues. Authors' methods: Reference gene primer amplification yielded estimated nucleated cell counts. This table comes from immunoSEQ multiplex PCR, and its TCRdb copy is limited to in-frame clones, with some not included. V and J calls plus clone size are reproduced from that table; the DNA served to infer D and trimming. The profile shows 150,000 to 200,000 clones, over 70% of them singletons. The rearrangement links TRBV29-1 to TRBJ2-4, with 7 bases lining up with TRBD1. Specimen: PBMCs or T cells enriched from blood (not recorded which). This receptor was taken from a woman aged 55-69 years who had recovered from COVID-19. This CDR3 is CSVAGTADIQYF. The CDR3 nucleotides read TGCAGCGTAGCCGGGACAGCGGACATTCAGTACTTC.